The 25 T cell receptor beta chains listed next were all sequenced from one sample in a study of CD8 T cells in Susac syndrome. RNA amounts of about 0.45 to 1 ug underwent reverse transcription with random hexamers. TCRdb reprocessed the immunoSEQ multiplex PCR reads with MiXCR, giving one entry per CDR3 protein. The sample contains over 350,000 distinct CDR3 sequences, 85% to 90% of which appear only once. The sample comprised CD8+ T cells from PBMCs. The receptor set was obtained from a human donor with multiple sclerosis.

This chain connects TRBV30 to TRBJ1-1, with 10 bases matching TRBD1. The CDR3 has 14 residues. CDR1 and CDR2 (germline): GTSNPN, SVGIG (reference sequence). Germline trimming cut 1 base from V and 3 bases from J; bases unmatched to any gene: 2. Here the CDR3 reads CAWSGGQGYTEAFF. CDR3 DNA sequence: TGTGCCTGGAGTGGGGGACAGGGGTACACTGAAGCTTTCTTT.

The chain couples TRBV4-1 to TRBJ1-5, with a weak D call TRBD1 (6 bases). The length of the CDR3 is 16 residues. Germline lookup yields CDR1 MGHRA and CDR2 YSYEKL. Trimming cost V 3 bases and J 0 bases, with 12 bases left between them. Here the CDR3 reads CASSHVQGYSNQPQHF. The CDR3 region has the DNA TGCGCCAGCAGCCATGTACAGGGTTATAGCAATCAGCCCCAGCATTTT.

The J gene is TRBJ2-7, the V gene TRBV4-1; the D gene is possibly TRBD1 (5 bases). Germline CDR1 reads MGHRA; CDR2 reads YSYEKL. The CDR3 extends over 15 amino acids. The V gene lost 3 bases and the J gene lost 3 bases, with 15 bases spanning the gap. The CDR3 bases are TGCGCCAGCAGCCATCTAAGGGGTGGGGACTACGAGCAGTACTTC. Its translation is CASSHLRGGDYEQYF.

Remarks on this clonotype: At one of its ends the junction is not consistent with the germline gene, which may arise from a read error. The chain uses TRBV27 and TRBJ2-2, with D tentatively TRBD2 (5 bases). Looked up from germline, CDR1 is MNHEY and CDR2 is SMNVEV (reference sequence). The CDR3 has 13 residues. CDR3 residues: CASSFLSTGKLFF. DNA for the CDR3: TGTGCCAGCAGTTTCCTCTCCACCGGGAAGCTGTTTTTT.

V and J are TRBV4-1 and TRBJ1-2, with 9 bases fitting TRBD1. V was pared by 4 bases and J by 1 base, with 7 bases of the junction left unmatched. Germline V lookup: CDR1 MGHRA, CDR2 YSYEKL. The CDR3 has 16 residues. The CDR3, as DNA: TGCGCCAGCAGCCCTACGGGACAGGGTTTTAACTATGGCTACACCTTC. It specifies CASSPTGQGFNYGYTF.

The sample holds one count of this clonotype. This chain uses TRBV19 with TRBJ2-1; D is possibly TRBD2 (5 bases). The CDR3 runs to 17 residues. The germline V gene encodes CDR1 LNHDA and CDR2 SQIVND (reference sequence). V was pared by 3 bases and J by 0 bases, with 15 bases between. The CDR3 DNA is TGTGCCAGTAGTATGTCCGGGGATCCCCCCTCCTACAATGAGCAGTTCTTC. It specifies CASSMSGDPPSYNEQFF.

The CDR3 coding sequence is TGTGCCAGTAGTATTCGGCTTAAAGAGACCCAGTACTTC. This codes for CASSIRLKETQYF. J is TRBJ2-5 and V is TRBV19; D is uncertain. Germline V gene lookup returns CDR1 LNHDA and CDR2 SQIVND (reference sequence). The CDR3 length is 13 residues. Trimming cost V 3 bases and J 3 bases, with 8 bases left between them.

The chain couples TRBV7-9 to TRBJ1-1; D call uncertain. CDR1 and CDR2 (germline): SEHNR, FQNEAQ (reference sequence). V shed 4 bases and J shed 3 bases, with 12 bases lying between them. This CDR3 region has 14 residues. The CDR3 loop is CASSSWTGHTEAFF. For the CDR3, the DNA is TGTGCCAGCAGCTCCTGGACCGGGCACACTGAAGCTTTCTTT.

This chain uses TRBV4-1 with TRBJ2-1; TRBD2 agrees at 8 bases. After removal of 0 bases from V and 9 bases from J, the junction contained 7 bases not matched to a gene. This CDR3 is 15 amino acids long. Germline V gene lookup returns CDR1 MGHRA and CDR2 YSYEKL. The CDR3 spells CASSQDSGDGSEQFF. Here the CDR3 DNA reads TGCGCCAGCAGCCAAGATAGCGGGGATGGTAGTGAGCAGTTCTTC.

A few counts support this clonotype. V is TRBV6-6 and J is TRBJ1-1, with D unclear. The V end lost 6 bases, the J end lost 4 bases, and 6 bases lay between the germline ends. Germline assignment: CDR1 MNHNY and CDR2 SVGAGI (reference sequence). The CDR3 contains 11 residues. CDR3 in amino acids: CASRVGTEAFF. For the CDR3, the DNA is TGTGCCAGCAGGGTTGGCACTGAAGCTTTCTTT.

This chain links TRBV29-1 with TRBJ2-2; no clear D. Trimming shortened V by 1 base and J by 3 bases, and 6 bases separated the two germline ends. This CDR3 spans 13 amino acids. Germline V gene sequence: CDR1 SQVTM, CDR2 ANQGSEA. Written as DNA, the CDR3 is TGCAGCGTTGAAGGGGTGGACACCGGGGAGCTGTTTTTT. The encoded protein is CSVEGVDTGELFF.

On this clonotype: At one end the junction does not follow the germline gene, possibly because of a read error. The V and J genes are TRBV5-1 and TRBJ2-7, with D maybe TRBD1 (5 bases). The CDR3 is 13 amino acids. CDR1 is SGHRS, CDR2 YFSETQ, per germline. In DNA, the CDR3 is TGCGCCAGCAGCTGGCGGCAGGGATACGAGCGGTACTTC. It codes for CASSWRQGYERYF.

The chain recombines TRBV19 with TRBJ2-2; D is unresolved. The CDR3 sequence is 12 residues long. V lost 10 bases to trimming and J lost 4 bases, with 10 bases between them. Germline CDR1 and CDR2: LNHDA and SQIVND (reference sequence). In DNA form, the CDR3 reads TGTGCCACACAAACAATCACCGGGGAGCTGTTTTTT. Encoded protein: CATQTITGELFF.

The chain uses TRBV19 and TRBJ2-7; 7 nucleotides line up with TRBD1. V lost 5 bases to trimming and J lost 4 bases; unmatched junction nucleotides: 14. CDR3 length: 16 amino acids. Germline CDR1 and CDR2: LNHDA and SQIVND (reference sequence). As DNA, the CDR3 is TGTGCCAGTAGTCCACCACCGGGACAGATGAGATACGAGCAGTACTTC. This translates into CASSPPPGQMRYEQYF.

The J gene is TRBJ2-7, the V gene TRBV15, with 10 bases aligning to TRBD1. Germline V gene lookup returns CDR1 LNHNV and CDR2 YYDKDF (reference sequence). Losses at the gene ends were 1 base for V and 3 bases for J; bases not matched to a gene: 0. The CDR3 covers 14 residues. CDR3 DNA: TGTGCCACCAGCAGAGGGACAGGGGGCTACGAGCAGTACTTC. It codes for CATSRGTGGYEQYF.

V gene TRBV12-3 or TRBV12-4 combines with J gene TRBJ1-2, with 9 bases lining up with TRBD1. CDR3 length equals 17 residues. V shed 5 bases, J shed 2 bases, and the junction held 12 bases outside the gene matches. DNA for the CDR3: TGTGCCAGCAGTCCTGTCCCGGGACAGGGTCCGAACTATGGCTACACCTTC. Its translation is CASSPVPGQGPNYGYTF.

V usage is TRBV28 and J usage is TRBJ1-4, with D possibly being TRBD1 (6 bases). In germline, CDR1 is MDHEN, CDR2 SYDVKM. The CDR3 consists of 15 residues. V gave up 7 bases and J gave up 8 bases, with 20 bases separating them. The chain's CDR3 is CASKRNRVWVEKLFF. In DNA, the CDR3 is TGTGCCAGCAAAAGAAACAGGGTGTGGGTGGAAAAACTGTTTTTT.

The chain recombines TRBV11-2 with TRBJ2-7; no firm D call. This CDR3 is 11 amino acids long. Germline V lookup: CDR1 SGHAT, CDR2 FQNNGV. Trimming removed 2 bases at V and 5 bases at J, with 4 bases between. This CDR3 reads CASSLWDEQYF. Written as DNA, the CDR3 is TGTGCCAGCAGCTTATGGGACGAGCAGTACTTC.

The gene calls are TRBV2 and TRBJ2-1; 10 positions agree with TRBD1. The CDR3 is made up of 16 amino acids. After removal of 10 bases from V and 2 bases from J, the junction contained 11 bases not matched to a gene. Per the germline V gene, CDR1 is SNHLY and CDR2 is FYNNEI. The CDR3 nucleotides read TGTGCCATCGGGACAGGGGAGGCTCGGGCCTACAATGAGCAGTTCTTC. It translates to CAIGTGEARAYNEQFF.

This clonotype was recorded a few times. The chain carries TRBV4-1 and TRBJ1-1; perhaps TRBD1 as D (6 bases). Deletions cut 2 bases from V and 1 base from J, with 11 bases between. The CDR3 has 15 amino acids. Germline V CDR1 and CDR2: MGHRA, YSYEKL. The chain's CDR3 is CASSQTQGPNTEAFF. CDR3 coding DNA: TGCGCCAGCAGCCAAACACAGGGACCGAACACTGAAGCTTTCTTT.

The chain combines TRBV6-5 with TRBJ1-2, with D maybe TRBD1 (5 bases). This CDR3 comprises 16 residues. The germline V and J ends were trimmed by 3 bases and 3 bases, with 17 bases remaining between them. CDR1 and CDR2 (germline): MNHEY, SVGAGI. The CDR3 region is CASSYTRQFLDYGYTF. The CDR3 coding sequence is TGTGCCAGCAGTTATACCCGACAGTTTTTGGACTATGGCTACACCTTC.

The chain combines TRBV4-1 with TRBJ2-1; tentative D call: TRBD1 (6 bases). Germline loops: CDR1 MGHRA, CDR2 YSYEKL. This CDR3 spans 15 amino acids. The germline V and J ends were trimmed by 1 base and 3 bases, with 10 bases remaining between them. The CDR3 DNA follows: TGCGCCAGCAGCCAAGGCAGGGGTAACTACAATGAGCAGTTCTTC. It yields the protein CASSQGRGNYNEQFF.

The chain has TRBV6-6 and TRBJ2-2; weak D call: TRBD1 (5 bases). The CDR3 spans 14 residues. Germline loops: CDR1 MNHNY, CDR2 SVGAGI (reference sequence). Trimming left V 4 bases short and J 3 bases short, with 9 bases between. The CDR3 DNA sequence: TGTGCCAGCAGTTCACAGGTTCACACCGGGGAGCTGTTTTTT. Translating gives CASSSQVHTGELFF.

This rearrangement joins TRBV19 to TRBJ1-5; 7 bases align to TRBD1. This CDR3 is built from 14 residues. Trimming removed 5 bases from V and 4 bases from J; junction bases left unmatched: 5. CDR1 and CDR2 from the germline V gene are LNHDA and SQIVND (reference sequence). In nucleotides, the CDR3 is TGTGCCAGTAGTGACCAGACAGGGAATCAGCCCCAGCATTTT. Amino acid sequence: CASSDQTGNQPQHF.

This sequence joins TRBV7-2 and TRBJ1-1; 8 nucleotides match TRBD1. There are 17 residues in the CDR3. V dropped 2 bases and J dropped 0; count of bases not matched to a gene: 8. Germline values: CDR1 SGHTA, CDR2 FQGNSA. The CDR3 spells CASSLSGWTGMNTEAFF. CDR3 bases: TGTGCCAGCAGCTTAAGTGGGTGGACAGGGATGAACACTGAAGCTTTCTTT.